The 31 T cell receptor beta chains given below trace back to one sample, sequenced in a study of spatial heterogeneity in lung cancer. This sample's time point: blood at routine non-recurrence follow-up after resection. TCRdb recomputed calls from the 5' RACE reads with MiXCR, one row per CDR3 protein. The repertoire consists of about 43,000 distinct CDR3 sequences, with more than 20% occurring once and the leading ten covering 7% to 7.5%. Material: PBMCs, obtained at follow-up. The receptors were gathered from a female donor with early-stage non-small cell lung cancer.

In its sample, this clonotype was seen many times. The rearrangement uses TRBV6-1 and TRBJ2-7; D ambiguous. CDR1 MNHNS and CDR2 SASEGT come from the germline V gene. The ends were cut back, 0 bases at V and 2 bases at J, with 5 bases in the middle. This CDR3 spans 13 amino acids. CDR3 sequence: CASSEASAYEQYF. The CDR3 coding sequence is TGTGCCAGCAGTGAAGCGTCAGCCTACGAGCAGTACTTC.

DNA of the CDR3: TGTGCCAGCAGCGTATATACCACAGATACGCAGTATTTT. This sequence encodes CASSVYTTDTQYF. This chain joins TRBV9 and TRBJ2-3; D remains unclear. Trimming shortened V by 1 base and J by 2 bases, and 5 bases separated the two germline ends. Per the germline V gene, CDR1 is SGDLS and CDR2 is YYNGEE. The CDR3 totals 13 residues.

This clonotype was recorded at least ten times. CDR3 bases: TGTGCCAGCAGGACCCGGGACATAGACACTGAAGCTTTCTTT. This codes for CASRTRDIDTEAFF. The chain is built from TRBV12-3 or TRBV12-4 and TRBJ1-1; D perhaps matches TRBD1 (6 bases). The CDR3 has 14 amino acids. The V and J ends lost 6 bases and 3 bases respectively, with 14 bases between them.

This clonotype was seen a handful of times. This chain joins TRBV7-9 and TRBJ2-3; TRBD2 matches 9 bases. Germline values: CDR1 SEHNR, CDR2 FQNEAQ (reference sequence). This CDR3 contains 16 residues. With 5 bases clipped from V and 1 base from J, the junction kept 7 bases outside the gene matches. This CDR3 reads CASSPPSGVGTDTQYF. In DNA, the CDR3 is TGTGCCAGCAGCCCACCTAGCGGGGTTGGCACAGATACGCAGTATTTT.

The chain joins TRBV5-1 to TRBJ2-2; the D is unclear. The germline V gene has CDR1 SGHRS and CDR2 YFSETQ. V lost 4 bases, J lost 5 bases, and 12 bases lay in between. This CDR3 is built from 14 residues. The CDR3 here is CASSDPQGTGELFF. As DNA, the CDR3 is TGCGCCAGCAGCGATCCTCAAGGGACCGGGGAGCTGTTTTTT.

Comment on this clonotype: A much larger clone differs by one base, so this may be a read error. V gene TRBV5-1 combines with J gene TRBJ2-7; either TRBD1 or TRBD2 may fit D (5 bases each). The CDR3 loop spans 12 amino acids. The germline CDR1 and CDR2 sequences are SGHRS and YFSETQ. This CDR3 is CTSSLGTGEQYF. The CDR3 coding sequence is TGCACCAGCAGCTTAGGGACGGGCGAGCAGTACTTC.

The V gene is TRBV4-1, the J gene TRBJ2-6; 10 nucleotides align to TRBD1. The CDR3 sequence is 22 residues long. V was pared by 4 bases and J by 2 bases, with 20 bases of the junction left unmatched. From germline, CDR1 is MGHRA and CDR2 YSYEKL. The CDR3 DNA is TGCGCCAGCAGCCGAATTGGAGGAACCGGGACAGGGGCAATAGCTGGGGCCAACGTCCTGACTTTC. Translated: CASSRIGGTGTGAIAGANVLTF.

This clonotype came up a few times. The rearrangement joins TRBV29-1 to TRBJ1-2; D perhaps matches TRBD1 (5 bases). Germline V lookup: CDR1 SQVTM, CDR2 ANQGSEA. CDR3 length: 11 amino acids. V lost 4 bases and J lost 8, with 11 bases in between. CDR3 protein: CSVAGLGGYTF. The DNA for the CDR3 is TGCAGCGTTGCAGGGCTTGGCGGCTACACCTTC. The full variable domain, with the rest looked up from reference TRBV29-1 and TRBJ1-2, is SAVISQKPSRDICQRGTSLTIQCQVDSQVTMMFWYRQQPGQSLTLIATANQGSEATYESGFVIDKFPISRPNLTFSTLTVSNMSPEDSSIYLCSVAGLGGYTFGSGTRLTVV.

The chain combines TRBV6-2 or TRBV6-3 with TRBJ2-7; D remains unclear. Germline CDR1 and CDR2: MNHEY and SVGEGT. This CDR3 comprises 12 residues. V lost 8 bases to trimming and J lost 4 bases, with 12 bases between them. The CDR3 is CASHRLRYEQYV. The DNA for the CDR3 is TGTGCCAGCCATAGACTGCGTTACGAGCAGTACGTC.

The chain joins TRBV5-1 to TRBJ2-6, with 7 positions matching TRBD1. Germline CDR1 SGHRS, CDR2 YFSETQ. The CDR3 consists of 14 residues. V dropped 7 bases and J dropped 3; count of bases not matched to a gene: 4. The CDR3 DNA sequence: TGCGCCAGCCAGGGGGTTGGTGGGGCCAACGTCCTGACTTTC. Protein sequence: CASQGVGGANVLTF.

J is TRBJ2-6 and V is TRBV10-3, with D uncertain. Trimming removed 4 bases at V and 2 bases at J, with 15 bases between. Germline assignment: CDR1 ENHRY and CDR2 SYGVKD. The CDR3 spans 17 residues. CDR3 region: CAISGVPAGTGANVLTF. CDR3 in DNA: TGTGCCATCAGTGGGGTTCCGGCTGGGACTGGGGCCAACGTCCTGACTTTC.

Concerning this clonotype itself: A junction end diverges from the germline sequence, so it may reflect a read error. The rearrangement uses TRBV3-1 and TRBJ2-1; D tentatively fits TRBD1 or TRBD2 (5 bases each). The germline V gene encodes CDR1 LGHDT and CDR2 YNNKEL (reference sequence). This CDR3 contains 13 residues. Here the CDR3 DNA reads TGTGCCAGCACCACTAACTCGGGACCAGCCTTGATCTTC. Its protein is CASTTNSGPALIF.

This clonotype was observed a few times. V and J are TRBV7-6 and TRBJ2-3; no clear D. This CDR3 has 13 amino acids. The germline CDR1 and CDR2 sequences are SGHVS and FNYEAQ. V was trimmed by 0 bases and J by 3 bases, leaving 4 bases between them. The CDR3 DNA reads TGTGCCAGCAGCTTAGCGCAGACAGATACGCAGTATTTT. Residues: CASSLAQTDTQYF. Variable domain in full (rest from reference TRBV7-6 and TRBJ2-3): GAGVSQSPRYKVTKRGQDVALRCDPISGHVSLYWYRQALGQGPEFLTYFNYEAQQDKSGLPNDRFSAERPEGSISTLTIQRTEQRDSAMYRCASSLAQTDTQYFGPGTRLTVL.

The J gene is TRBJ1-2, the V gene TRBV6-5; TRBD1 might be the D (5 bases). Per germline, CDR1 MNHEY and CDR2 SVGAGI. This CDR3 has 14 residues. The germline V and J ends were trimmed by 0 bases and 4 bases, with 9 bases remaining between them. The CDR3 nucleotides are TGTGCCAGCAGTTACTCGACAGTGTTCTATGGCTACACCTTC. It encodes CASSYSTVFYGYTF.

This clonotype was found many times. V and J are TRBV7-2 and TRBJ1-6, with D maybe TRBD1 (6 bases). Germline V CDR1 and CDR2: SGHTA, FQGNSA. The CDR3 is 15 residues long. The V end was cut by 5 bases, the J end by 7 bases, with 15 bases between. CDR3 DNA sequence: TGTGCCAGCAGCCGGACACAGGGCATGAATTCACCCCTCCACTTT. Protein sequence: CASSRTQGMNSPLHF.

As DNA, the CDR3 is TGCGCCAGCAGCCAAAGCGGGGGCGACTACAATGAGCAGTTCTTC. Translation gives CASSQSGGDYNEQFF. The chain has TRBV5-1 and TRBJ2-1, with TRBD2 matching 8 bases. The germline V gene has CDR1 SGHRS and CDR2 YFSETQ. CDR3 size: 15 residues. With V trimmed by 4 bases and J by 3 bases, 6 bases remained unmatched.

CDR3 sequence (DNA): TGTGCCAGCAGCCTACAGGCCGAGGACTATGGCTACACCTTC. It is translated as CASSLQAEDYGYTF. V is TRBV6-1 and J is TRBJ1-2; a possible D gene is TRBD1 (5 bases). The germline V gene has CDR1 MNHNS and CDR2 SASEGT. The V and J ends lost 6 bases and 3 bases respectively, with 14 bases between them. This CDR3 has 14 amino acids.

Remarks on this clonotype: One junction end disagrees with the germline gene, perhaps due to a read error. The rearrangement joins TRBV7-8 to TRBJ1-1; D is ambiguous. Germline V gene lookup returns CDR1 SGHVS and CDR2 FQNEAQ. This CDR3 has 14 amino acids. The CDR3 DNA follows: TGTGCCAGCAGCTTCCGTCGCATGAACACTGAAGTTTTCTTT. It specifies CASSFRRMNTEVFF.

This clonotype was seen just once. This sequence joins TRBV5-5 and TRBJ1-1; D call uncertain. In germline, CDR1 is SGHKS, CDR2 YYEKEE (reference sequence). With 2 bases removed from V and 2 bases from J, the gap between germline ends came to 10 bases. There are 14 residues in the CDR3. Here the CDR3 DNA reads TGTGCCAGCAGCTTTGGGCGATCCAACACTGAAGCTTTCTTT. Translated, it gives CASSFGRSNTEAFF.

The V gene is TRBV6-1, the J gene TRBJ2-7; the D gene is possibly TRBD1 (6 bases). V was pared by 5 bases and J by 3 bases, with 11 bases between. There are 13 residues in the CDR3. The germline gives CDR1 MNHNS, CDR2 SASEGT. The CDR3 loop reads CASSLTGYYEQYV. For the CDR3, the DNA is TGTGCCAGCAGTCTCACAGGGTACTACGAGCAGTACGTC.

This clonotype has more than one count but fewer than ten. The rearrangement links TRBV6-5 to TRBJ2-2; the D call may be TRBD1 or TRBD2 (5 bases each). This CDR3 contains 16 residues. Trimming took 3 bases from V and 4 from J, leaving 15 bases between them. The germline V gene encodes CDR1 MNHEY and CDR2 SVGAGI. CDR3 bases: TGTGCCAGCAGTTATTCCCGGGACGCGGGCACCGGGGAGCTGTTTTTT. It codes for CASSYSRDAGTGELFF.

V gene TRBV29-1 combines with J gene TRBJ2-5; 9 nucleotides line up with TRBD1. CDR1 SQVTM and CDR2 ANQGSEA come from the germline V gene. CDR3 size: 13 residues. V was pared by 6 bases and J by 4 bases, with 6 bases of the junction left unmatched. Written as DNA, the CDR3 is TGCAGCGTATACAGGGGGCGCATAGAGACCCAGTACTTC. Translating it yields CSVYRGRIETQYF. The variable domain in full, completed from reference TRBV29-1 and TRBJ2-5, reads SAVISQKPSRDICQRGTSLTIQCQVDSQVTMMFWYRQQPGQSLTLIATANQGSEATYESGFVIDKFPISRPNLTFSTLTVSNMSPEDSSIYLCSVYRGRIETQYFGPGTRLLVL.

The V and J genes are TRBV14 and TRBJ1-1; D is uncertain. V was shortened by 5 bases and J by 3 bases, with 10 bases between the two germline ends. Germline V gives CDR1 SGHDN, CDR2 FVKESK. This CDR3 spans 13 amino acids. CDR3 sequence: CASSSLRDTEAFF. The CDR3, as DNA: TGTGCCAGCAGCTCCCTCCGGGACACTGAAGCTTTCTTT.

This clonotype was picked up a small number of times. The chain is built from TRBV5-1 and TRBJ2-7, with D maybe TRBD2 (6 bases). The CDR3 covers 13 residues. The germline V and J ends were trimmed by 4 bases and 3 bases, with 11 bases remaining between them. CDR1 is SGHRS and CDR2 is YFSETQ in the germline V gene. Here the CDR3 DNA reads TGCGCCAGCAGCCGCGGGGACCTCTACGAGCAGTACGTC. This gives the protein CASSRGDLYEQYV.

This clonotype was recorded many times. As DNA, the CDR3 is TGTGCCAGCAGCTCCTACACCGGGGAGCTGTTTTTT. Its protein is CASSSYTGELFF. The J gene is TRBJ2-2, the V gene TRBV7-9; D gene unclear. The CDR3 loop spans 12 amino acids. Trimming pared 4 bases from V and 3 bases from J, leaving 3 bases between. Germline loops: CDR1 SEHNR, CDR2 FQNEAQ (reference sequence).

This clonotype was recorded a few times. The chain recombines TRBV7-9 with TRBJ2-1, with TRBD1 as a possible D gene (6 bases). The CDR3 runs 14 residues. Per germline, CDR1 SEHNR and CDR2 FQNEAQ (reference sequence). The germline V and J ends were trimmed by 7 bases and 8 bases, with 18 bases remaining between them. CDR3 sequence reads: CASKSTGLTDEQFF. CDR3 sequence (DNA): TGTGCCAGCAAATCCACAGGGCTCACGGATGAGCAGTTCTTC.

This chain joins TRBV28 and TRBJ2-7; the D is unclear. The CDR3 extends over 11 amino acids. V lost 5 bases, J lost 3 bases, and 5 bases lay in between. The germline gives CDR1 MDHEN, CDR2 SYDVKM. The chain's CDR3 is CASSLNYEQYF. The CDR3 DNA reads as TGTGCCAGCAGTCTTAACTACGAGCAGTACTTC.

The chain employs TRBV5-1 and TRBJ1-5, with TRBD1 as a possible D gene (6 bases). There are 14 residues in the CDR3. Trimming removed 1 base from V and 5 bases from J, with 10 bases in between. Germline V lookup: CDR1 SGHRS, CDR2 YFSETQ. For the CDR3, the DNA is TGCGCCAGCAGCTTGTTTGAGGGGGATCAGCCCCAGCATTTT. This translates into CASSLFEGDQPQHF.

This clonotype is medium-sized (0.01 to 0.1%) within its sample. The CDR3 reads CASQSLRGIHEQYF. The CDR3 DNA reads as TGTGCCAGCCAAAGCCTAAGAGGGATCCACGAGCAGTACTTC. The chain employs TRBV11-2 and TRBJ2-7; D is perhaps TRBD2 (5 bases). The CDR3 spans 14 residues. Germline CDR1 SGHAT, CDR2 FQNNGV. Trimming shortened V by 8 bases and J by 5 bases, and 19 bases separated the two germline ends.

The rearrangement joins TRBV3-1 to TRBJ2-2, with 9 bases identical to TRBD1. There are 18 residues in the CDR3. V lost 0 bases, J lost 5 bases, and 10 bases stayed unmatched. Germline-derived CDR1 and CDR2 are LGHDT and YNNKEL (reference sequence). The CDR3 DNA reads as TGTGCCAGCAGCCAAGAAAAGATAAACAGGGGGCGAACCGGGGAGCTGTTTTTT. Translating gives CASSQEKINRGRTGELFF. Variable domain in full (rest from reference TRBV3-1 and TRBJ2-2): DTAVSQTPKYLVTQMGNDKSIKCEQNLGHDTMYWYKQDSKKFLKIMFSYNNKELIINETVPNRFSPKSPDKAHLNLHINSLELGDSAVYFCASSQEKINRGRTGELFFGEGSRLTVL.

Only one count was recorded for this clonotype. This chain links TRBV27 with TRBJ2-1; 14 bases are a match to TRBD2. This CDR3 spans 16 amino acids. With V trimmed by 5 bases and J by 4 bases, 4 bases remained unmatched. Germline lookup yields CDR1 MNHEY and CDR2 SMNVEV (reference sequence). This CDR3 reads CASSPGLAGVYNEQFF. CDR3 DNA: TGTGCCAGCAGTCCGGGACTAGCGGGAGTATACAATGAGCAGTTCTTC.